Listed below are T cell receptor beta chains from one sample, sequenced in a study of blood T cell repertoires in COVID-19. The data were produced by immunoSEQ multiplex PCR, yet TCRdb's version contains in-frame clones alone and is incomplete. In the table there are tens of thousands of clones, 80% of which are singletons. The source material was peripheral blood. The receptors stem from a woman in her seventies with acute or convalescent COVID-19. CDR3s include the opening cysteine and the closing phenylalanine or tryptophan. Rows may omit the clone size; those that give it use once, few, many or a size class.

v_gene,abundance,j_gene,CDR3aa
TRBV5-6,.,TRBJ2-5,CASSFGAGGTEETQYF
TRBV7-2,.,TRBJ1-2,CASSFRQGGAGGYTF
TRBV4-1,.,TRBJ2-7,CASSRLRTGQSYEQYF
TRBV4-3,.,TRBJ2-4,CASSQRQGEVQYF
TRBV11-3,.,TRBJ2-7,CASSLDAQRGADEQYF
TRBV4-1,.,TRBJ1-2,CASSQDAGFYGYTF
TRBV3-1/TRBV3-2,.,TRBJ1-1,CASSPRTGMGTEAFF
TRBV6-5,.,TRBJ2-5,CASRGDRARETQYF
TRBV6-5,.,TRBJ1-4,CASSYSFGTANEKLFF
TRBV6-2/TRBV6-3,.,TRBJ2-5,CASSYRLQETQYF
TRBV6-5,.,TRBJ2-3,CASSSPDTQYF
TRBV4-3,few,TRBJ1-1,CASSQDPRGPAAMNTEAFF
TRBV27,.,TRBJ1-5,CASSYPDREEYSNQPQHF
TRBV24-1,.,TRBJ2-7,CATSDPRDRTYEQYF
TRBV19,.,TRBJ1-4,CASSQTGGDEKLFF
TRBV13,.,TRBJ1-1,CASSSHRQHVLNTEAFF
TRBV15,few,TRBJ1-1,CATGDRVRGTEAFF
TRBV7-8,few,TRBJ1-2,CASSGAWTGSWYGYTF
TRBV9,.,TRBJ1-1,CASSATGGFTEAFF
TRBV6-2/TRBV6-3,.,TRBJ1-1,CASSYSRTVWTEAFF
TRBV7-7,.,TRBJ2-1,CASSLIGLDYNEQFF
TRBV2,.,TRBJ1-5,CASSATGYSNQPQHF
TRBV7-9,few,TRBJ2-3,CASSLVGVDTQYF
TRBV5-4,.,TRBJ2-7,CASSPRGTSGYEQYF
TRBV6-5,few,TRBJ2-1,CASSNGQGGRHEQFF
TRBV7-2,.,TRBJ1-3,CASSFGTGSGNTIYF
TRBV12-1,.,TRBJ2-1,CASSSRWGAYNEQFF
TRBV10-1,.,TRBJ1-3,CASREQEIGGNTIYF
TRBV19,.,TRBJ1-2,CASSSSDRRYGYTF
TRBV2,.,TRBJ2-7,CASRDLPGLAGSTYEQYF
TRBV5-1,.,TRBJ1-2,CASSLVAGREGYTF
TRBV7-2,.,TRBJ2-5,CASSTHQMETQYF
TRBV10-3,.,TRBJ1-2,CAISEVPTGELGYTF
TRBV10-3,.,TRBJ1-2,CATERGTNSNYGYTF
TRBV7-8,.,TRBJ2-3,CASSLVASGGTDTQYF
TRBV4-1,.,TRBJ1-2,CASSQVSGQVVGYTF
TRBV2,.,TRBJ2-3,CASSPLGLAASTDTQYF